This TCR beta chain was observed in a study of identical twins. To note about this clonotype: What it binds is not known. At one end the junction does not follow the germline gene, possibly because of a read error.

No donor was unhealthy or non-Caucasian. Overall study results and limits: Insertion counts were lower in abundant cord blood beta clonotypes, a trend that memory repertoires did not show. Out-of-frame alpha sequences common to twins were enriched for low generation probability.

TCRdb ran MiXCR on the 5' RACE reads and lists one entry per CDR3 protein. In the table there are roughly 1,500,000 distinct CDR3 sequences, around 33% of which are singletons. Sample: cord blood. The sequence came from a newborn girl in good health.

The CDR3 DNA is TGTGCCAGCAGCGTCAACAGGGACTTCTCCCTCCCCTTT. The encoded protein is CASSVNRDFSLPF. The chain joins TRBV7-9 to TRBJ1-6; perhaps TRBD1 as D (6 bases). The V gene's germline CDR1 is SEHNR and CDR2 FQNEAQ (reference sequence). This CDR3 contains 13 residues.